Listed below are T cell receptor beta chains from one sample, sequenced in a study of CD8 T cells in Susac syndrome. TCRdb re-called the immunoSEQ multiplex PCR reads through MiXCR, storing one row per CDR3 protein. The repertoire includes over 95,000 distinct CDR3 sequences, around 92% of them detected once, and about 0.12% sits in the top ten. The specimen was CD8+ T cells from PBMCs. These receptors were collected from a human donor in good health. CDR3s include the opening cysteine and the closing phenylalanine or tryptophan. D genes are given only for firm matches. The size of a clone is reported for some rows only, either as once, few or many, or as a class for expanded clones.

clone_size	j_call	v_call	d_call	cdr3_nt	cdr3_aa
-	TRBJ2-1	TRBV7-2	-	TGTGCCAGCAGCTTAGCGTGGAATGAGCAGTTCTTC	CASSLAWNEQFF
-	TRBJ1-2	TRBV10-3	-	TGTGCCATCAGTGAACCAAGGCAGGACTATGGCTACACCTTC	CAISEPRQDYGYTF
-	TRBJ2-1	TRBV27	-	TGTGCCAGCAGTTTATCGCTAGCGCACTCCTACAATGAGCAGTTCTTC	CASSLSLAHSYNEQFF
-	TRBJ1-1	TRBV5-4	-	TGTGCCAGCAGCTTGTACCAGAGGTCTATGAACACTGAAGCTTTCTTT	CASSLYQRSMNTEAFF
-	TRBJ2-6	TRBV5-1	-	TGCGCCAGCAGCTTTACTTCCACTGGGGCCAACGTCCTGACTTTC	CASSFTSTGANVLTF
-	TRBJ2-5	TRBV10-3	TRBD1	TGTGCCATCAGCACGGACAGGGGAGGGGAGACCCAGTACTTC	CAISTDRGGETQYF
-	TRBJ2-1	TRBV7-2	TRBD2	TGTGCCAGCAGGGGTAGCGGGAGGTCCTCCTACAATGAGCAGTTCTTC	CASRGSGRSSYNEQFF
-	TRBJ1-4	TRBV7-2	TRBD1	TGTGCCAGCAGCTTAGCGCCCTTGACAGGGGGGAATGAAAAACTGTTTTTT	CASSLAPLTGGNEKLFF
-	TRBJ2-1	TRBV14	TRBD2	TGTGCCAGCAGCCAAGCTATCGAGACTAGCGGCCTCACGAATGAGCAGTTCTTC	CASSQAIETSGLTNEQFF
-	TRBJ2-3	TRBV4-2	TRBD2	TGTGCCAGCAGCCAGGGACCAAGAGGGACTAGCGGGTTACCTAGCACAGATACGCAGTATTTT	CASSQGPRGTSGLPSTDTQYF
-	TRBJ1-4	TRBV20-1	-	TGCAGTGCTAGAGTGGCCCCTAATGAAAAACTGTTTTTT	CSARVAPNEKLFF
-	TRBJ2-3	TRBV20-1	-	TGCAGTGCAAAAGCAGGAGTTAGCACAGATACGCAGTATTTT	CSAKAGVSTDTQYF
once	TRBJ1-1	TRBV29-1	-	TGCAGCGTCCCAGGCCCCAGGGGCACTGAAGCTTTCTTT	CSVPGPRGTEAFF
-	TRBJ2-1	TRBV9	TRBD2	TGTGCCAGCAGCTTCGGACTAGCGGGAAACAATGAGCAGTTCTTC	CASSFGLAGNNEQFF
-	TRBJ2-7	TRBV30	-	TGTGCCTGGAGTGGAAGCGGGACAGTTTACGAGCAGTACTTC	CAWSGSGTVYEQYF
-	TRBJ2-3	TRBV3-1	TRBD2	TGTGCCAGCAGCCAGGCTAGCGGCACCACAGATACGCAGTATTTT	CASSQASGTTDTQYF
-	TRBJ2-1	TRBV10-3	TRBD1	TGTGCCATCAGTGGACAGGGGGCTTACAATGAGCAGTTCTTC	CAISGQGAYNEQFF
-	TRBJ1-1	TRBV6-6	-	TGTGCCAGCAGCCGACCGGACGGGATGAACACTGAAGCTTTCTTT	CASSRPDGMNTEAFF
-	TRBJ2-1	TRBV7-2	TRBD2	TGTGCCAGCAGCTTCGGGACTAGTTGGGGAGAGAATGAGCAGTTCTTC	CASSFGTSWGENEQFF
once	TRBJ2-2	TRBV29-1	-	TGCAGCGTTTTGCCCCAGCAAGACGGGGAGCTGTTTTTT	CSVLPQQDGELFF
once	TRBJ2-7	TRBV19	TRBD1	TGTGCCAGTAGTATTCTGCCAGGGGGCGAGCAGTACTTC	CASSILPGGEQYF
-	TRBJ2-3	TRBV11-3	TRBD2	TGTGCCAGCTCTGGGGGTAGCGGGAGCACAGATACGCAGTATTTT	CASSGGSGSTDTQYF
-	TRBJ1-1	TRBV5-1	-	TGCGCCAGCCACCAGGACGGCCCGAACACTGAAGCTTTCTTT	CASHQDGPNTEAFF